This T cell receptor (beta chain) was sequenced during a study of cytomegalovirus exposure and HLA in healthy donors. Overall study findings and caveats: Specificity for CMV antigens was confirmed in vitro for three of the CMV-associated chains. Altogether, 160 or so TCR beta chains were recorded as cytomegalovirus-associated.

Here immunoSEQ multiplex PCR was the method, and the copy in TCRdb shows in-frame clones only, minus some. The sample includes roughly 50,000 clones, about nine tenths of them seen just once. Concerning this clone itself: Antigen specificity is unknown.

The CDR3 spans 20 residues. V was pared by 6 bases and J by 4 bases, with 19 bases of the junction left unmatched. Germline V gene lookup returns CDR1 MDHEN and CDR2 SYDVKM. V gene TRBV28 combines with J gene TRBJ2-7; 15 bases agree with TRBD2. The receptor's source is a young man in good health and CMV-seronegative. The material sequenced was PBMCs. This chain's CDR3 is CASSLGPRTSGRAPNYEQYF. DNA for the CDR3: TGTGCCAGCAGCCTAGGCCCTCGGACTAGCGGGAGGGCCCCTAATTACGAGCAGTACTTC.